Listed below are T cell receptor beta chains from one sample, sequenced in a study of T cells in Graves' hyperthyroidism and ophthalmopathy. TCRdb used MiXCR to reprocess the multiplex PCR reads, holding one entry per CDR3 protein. The data contain around 99,000 distinct CDR3 sequences, 15% to 20% of them seen just once; the ten biggest clones take up around 42%. Sequenced material: blood. These receptors came from a woman between 50 and 59 years old with Graves' hyperthyroidism. The CDR3 runs from the conserved cysteine through the conserved F or W. D genes are given only for firm matches. The size of a clone is reported for some rows only, either as once, few or many, or as a class for expanded clones.

len	j_gene	v_gene	d_gene	abundance	CDR3aa	CDR3nt
11	TRBJ1-2	TRBV6-1	.	many	CASSEAYGYTF	TGTGCCAGCAGTGAGGCCTATGGCTACACCTTC
16	TRBJ2-5	TRBV7-9	TRBD2	few	CASSRGLAGESETQYF	TGTGCCAGCAGCCGTGGACTAGCGGGAGAGTCGGAGACCCAGTACTTC
15	TRBJ2-7	TRBV19	.	many	CASSSRTAGTYEQYF	TGTGCCAGTAGTAGCAGGACGGCCGGAACCTACGAGCAGTACTTC
16	TRBJ2-5	TRBV7-9	.	many	CASSFLPEGSGETQYF	TGTGCCAGCAGCTTTCTACCTGAAGGATCGGGAGAGACCCAGTACTTC
12	TRBJ1-2	TRBV7-9	.	many	CASSRPVGGYTF	TGTGCCAGCAGCCGTCCGGTGGGAGGCTACACCTTC
15	TRBJ1-1	TRBV28	.	.	CASSFPGAVNTEAFF	TGTGCCAGCAGTTTCCCGGGCGCCGTGAACACTGAAGCTTTCTTT
14	TRBJ1-1	TRBV5-8	.	many	CASSLAGAGTEAFF	TGTGCCAGCAGCTTGGCAGGGGCCGGGACTGAAGCTTTCTTT
15	TRBJ2-3	TRBV6-1	.	many	CASRPRQGGAYTQYF	TGTGCCAGCAGGCCAAGACAGGGAGGTGCTTATACGCAGTATTTT
15	TRBJ2-7	TRBV20-1	.	many	CSARNPAESSYEQYF	TGCAGTGCTAGAAACCCTGCGGAGAGCTCCTACGAGCAGTACTTC
15	TRBJ2-1	TRBV20-1	.	many	CSARGQGSNYNEQFF	TGCAGTGCTAGAGGGCAGGGGAGCAACTACAATGAGCAGTTCTTC
14	TRBJ1-1	TRBV13	.	many	CASSFPTENTEAFF	TGTGCCAGCAGCTTTCCGACAGAGAACACTGAAGCTTTCTTT
13	TRBJ2-4	TRBV20-1	TRBD2	many	CSTYSGGENIQYF	TGCAGTACCTATAGCGGGGGTGAAAACATTCAGTACTTC
15	TRBJ1-5	TRBV30	.	many	CAWSPPAASNQPQHF	TGTGCCTGGAGTCCCCCAGCAGCTAGCAATCAGCCCCAGCATTTT
15	TRBJ1-6	TRBV20-1	TRBD1	many	CSARSGGTGNSPLHF	TGCAGTGCTCGTTCAGGGGGCACGGGTAATTCACCCCTCCACTTT
16	TRBJ1-5	TRBV5-5	.	.	CASSLAGFDSNQPQHF	TGTGCCAGCAGCTTGGCCGGGTTTGATAGCAATCAGCCCCAGCATTTT
18	TRBJ2-2	TRBV28	.	.	CASSLYGGPAWNTGELFF	TGTGCCAGCAGTTTATATGGGGGGCCAGCGTGGAACACCGGGGAGCTGTTTTTT
16	TRBJ1-2	TRBV18	.	many	CASSLDTFKINYGYTF	TGTGCCAGCTCGCTAGACACTTTCAAGATAAACTATGGCTACACCTTC
12	TRBJ2-7	TRBV2	.	many	CASKKAGYEQYF	TGTGCCAGCAAAAAGGCGGGCTACGAGCAGTACTTC
12	TRBJ1-2	TRBV5-4	TRBD1	many	CASSLDREGYTF	TGTGCCAGCAGTTTGGACAGGGAAGGCTACACCTTC
15	TRBJ2-3	TRBV19	.	many	CASSIRPDFTDTQYF	TGTGCCAGTAGTATCCGGCCGGATTTTACCGATACGCAGTATTTT
14	TRBJ2-2	TRBV29-1	.	many	CSVAVQGAAGELFF	TGCAGCGTTGCGGTGCAGGGCGCGGCCGGGGAGCTGTTTTTT
19	TRBJ2-3	TRBV12-3/TRBV12-4	.	many	CASSPSLVLVAASTDTQYF	TGTGCCAGCAGTCCCTCTTTAGTTTTAGTAGCTGCTAGCACAGATACGCAGTATTTT
12	TRBJ2-5	TRBV20-1	.	many	CSANLADETQYF	TGCAGTGCCAACCTAGCCGACGAGACCCAGTACTTC
15	TRBJ1-1	TRBV5-1	.	many	CASSNLQGLVTEAFF	TGCGCCAGCAGCAACCTCCAGGGCCTAGTCACTGAAGCTTTCTTT
13	TRBJ2-2	TRBV29-1	.	few	CSVSRENTGELFF	TGCAGCGTTTCGAGGGAGAACACCGGGGAGCTGTTTTTT
12	TRBJ1-2	TRBV7-9	.	many	CASSLESRGYTF	TGTGCCAGCAGCCTTGAATCCAGGGGCTACACCTTC
13	TRBJ2-1	TRBV12-5	.	many	CASGLIERDEQFF	TGTGCTAGTGGTTTGATAGAGAGGGATGAGCAGTTCTTC
15	TRBJ1-5	TRBV4-1	.	.	CASSQGLTGAQPQHF	TGCGCCAGCAGCCAAGGGCTTACGGGTGCTCAGCCCCAGCATTTT
14	TRBJ1-1	TRBV4-1	.	many	CASSQVGLGARAFF	TGCGCCAGCAGCCAAGTAGGGCTGGGGGCTCGAGCTTTCTTT
17	TRBJ2-3	TRBV28	TRBD2	many	CASSETGTSGREDTQYF	TGTGCCAGCAGTGAAACCGGGACTAGCGGGAGGGAAGATACGCAGTATTTT
16	TRBJ2-2	TRBV11-1	.	many	CASSLASGVVTGELFF	TGTGCCAGCAGCTTAGCTTCGGGAGTTGTGACCGGGGAGCTGTTTTTT
15	TRBJ1-1	TRBV7-9	.	.	CASSPLHGGTTEAFF	TGTGCCAGCAGCCCCCTTCACGGAGGGACCACTGAAGCTTTCTTT
13	TRBJ2-3	TRBV2	TRBD2	many	CASSPQLADTQYF	TGTGCCAGCAGCCCCCAACTAGCGGATACGCAGTATTTT
13	TRBJ2-4	TRBV10-2	.	.	CASSEKDKNIQYF	TGCGCCAGCAGTGAGAAAGACAAAAACATTCAGTACTTC
14	TRBJ1-1	TRBV10-3	.	many	CASGTHLFGAEAFF	TGTGCCTCCGGGACACATCTCTTCGGAGCTGAAGCTTTCTTT
16	TRBJ1-1	TRBV18	.	many	CASSPGRGSVNTEAFF	TGTGCCAGCTCACCGGGAAGGGGGTCTGTGAACACTGAAGCTTTCTTT
16	TRBJ2-3	TRBV7-9	.	many	CASSSRTVPPKDTQYF	TGTGCCAGCAGCTCCAGGACTGTACCCCCAAAAGATACGCAGTATTTT
17	TRBJ2-1	TRBV7-9	TRBD2	.	CASSQDLMGGSWYEQFF	TGTGCCAGCAGCCAAGATCTTATGGGCGGGAGTTGGTATGAGCAGTTCTTC
14	TRBJ1-4	TRBV15	.	many	CAIHGVLAGEKLFF	TGTGCCATCCACGGAGTCCTGGCGGGAGAAAAACTGTTTTTT
16	TRBJ2-3	TRBV7-2	.	many	CASSLLGGPSTDTQYF	TGTGCCAGCAGCTTATTGGGCGGCCCTAGCACAGATACGCAGTATTTT
15	TRBJ2-2	TRBV20-1	TRBD1	many	CSAPRQGAGTGELFF	TGCAGTGCTCCCCGACAGGGGGCGGGCACCGGGGAGCTGTTTTTT
13	TRBJ1-4	TRBV29-1	.	many	CSVGEREEGKLFF	TGCAGCGTGGGGGAGCGTGAGGAAGGAAAACTGTTTTTT
14	TRBJ1-2	TRBV2	.	.	CASSVVRTGYGYTF	TGTGCCAGCAGTGTTGTACGGACGGGCTATGGCTACACCTTC
18	TRBJ2-3	TRBV7-3	TRBD2	.	CASSSRGIAGGLTDTQYF	TGTGCCAGCAGCTCGAGGGGGATAGCGGGAGGCCTCACAGATACGCAGTATTTT
16	TRBJ2-3	TRBV28	.	many	CASSFPAQTFTDTQYF	TGTGCCAGCAGCTTCCCCGCGCAGACATTCACAGATACGCAGTATTTT
16	TRBJ2-2	TRBV27	.	many	CASSLSIGSLTGELFF	TGTGCCAGCAGTTTATCCATAGGGAGTTTAACCGGGGAGCTGTTTTTT